The 32 T cell receptor beta chains listed next were all sequenced from one sample in a study of T cell repertoires in cytomegalovirus infection. One entry per CDR3 protein, called by TCRdb with MiXCR from the reads. This sample yields roughly 280,000 distinct CDR3 sequences, of which around 8.7% are seen a single time; about 14% belongs to the top ten. The specimen was PBMCs. The receptors derive from a human donor in good health (CMV status not recorded). Some clones in this sample may be carry-over from other donors' samples.

This clonotype was seen ten or more times. The chain couples TRBV6-6 to TRBJ1-5; no clear D gene. The V end was cut by 7 bases, the J end by 5 bases, with 15 bases between. Germline lookup yields CDR1 MNHNY and CDR2 SVGAGI (reference sequence). The CDR3 contains 14 residues. CDR3 DNA: TGTGCCAGCACCAATACGGACGGCTATCAGCCCCAGCATTTT. It is translated as CASTNTDGYQPQHF.

Many counts were recorded for this clonotype. The chain has TRBV2 and TRBJ2-4, with D unresolved. Germline V lookup: CDR1 SNHLY, CDR2 FYNNEI. The CDR3 loop spans 12 amino acids. V was trimmed by 6 bases and J by 2 bases, leaving 5 bases between them. This chain's CDR3 is CASRHTKNIQYF. The CDR3 DNA reads as TGTGCCAGCAGGCATACCAAAAACATTCAGTACTTC.

The rearrangement joins TRBV6-5 to TRBJ1-1, with 7 bases fitting TRBD1. Germline assignment: CDR1 MNHEY and CDR2 SVGAGI. The CDR3 totals 14 residues. V shed 2 bases and J 10 bases; nucleotides not matched to a gene: 10. Written as DNA, the CDR3 is TGTGCCAGCAGTTACGAGGTCAGGGGGTATGGAGCTTTCTTT. Its translation: CASSYEVRGYGAFF.

This clonotype was recorded a few times. The CDR3 is CASSWDKRPQHF. CDR3 bases: TGTGCCAGCAGTTGGGACAAACGGCCCCAGCATTTT. The V and J genes are TRBV6-1 and TRBJ1-5; the D gene is possibly TRBD1 (6 bases). CDR3 length: 12 amino acids. The ends were cut back, 5 bases at V and 9 bases at J, with 11 bases in the middle. In germline, CDR1 is MNHNS, CDR2 SASEGT.

J is TRBJ2-7 and V is TRBV28; 9 nucleotides line up with TRBD1. V dropped 8 bases and J dropped 1; count of bases not matched to a gene: 15. Germline V lookup: CDR1 MDHEN, CDR2 SYDVKM. This CDR3 spans 17 amino acids. The CDR3 spells CASGPSFGTGNSYEQYF. The CDR3 DNA sequence: TGTGCCAGCGGTCCTTCATTTGGGACAGGGAATTCCTACGAGCAGTACTTC.

This clonotype was detected ten times or more. J is TRBJ2-7 and V is TRBV7-2, with TRBD1 matching over 8 bases. Germline-derived CDR1 and CDR2 are SGHTA and FQGNSA. V shed 3 bases and J 0 bases; nucleotides not matched to a gene: 13. The CDR3 runs to 18 residues. Here the CDR3 DNA reads TGTGCCAGCAGCTTTCTCGTAAAACGGACAGGGAGCTCCTACGAGCAGTACTTC. This encodes CASSFLVKRTGSSYEQYF.

Ten or more counts support this clonotype. V gene TRBV12-3 or TRBV12-4 combines with J gene TRBJ2-2; 11 positions match TRBD2. This CDR3 contains 18 residues. Trimming removed 4 bases from V and 0 bases from J; junction bases left unmatched: 7. The CDR3: CASSSRLAGHTNTGELFF. The DNA of the CDR3 is TGTGCCAGCAGTTCTCGACTAGCGGGACACACGAACACCGGGGAGCTGTTTTTT.

This clonotype appeared many times. CDR3 in DNA: TGTGCCAGCAGCCAGGGACTAGCGGGTCAGACCCAGTACTTC. Amino acid sequence: CASSQGLAGQTQYF. The rearrangement joins TRBV7-2 to TRBJ2-5; 12 positions agree with TRBD2. Trimming cost V 5 bases and J 6 bases; bases outside gene matches: 4. The germline gives CDR1 SGHTA, CDR2 FQGNSA. The CDR3 runs 14 residues.

In its sample, this clonotype was seen a few times. J is TRBJ2-1 and V is TRBV4-3, with D possibly TRBD2 on 6 matching bases. Germline CDR1 reads LGHNA; CDR2 reads YSLEER. V was cut by 2 bases and J by 10 bases, with 12 bases left in between. The CDR3 has 13 residues. The CDR3 nucleotides are TGCGCCAGCAGCCAAACGGGAGTAAAGGAGCAGTTCTTC. This translates into CASSQTGVKEQFF.

This clonotype was recorded at least ten times. The CDR3 loop is CASSSGTGRNTGELFF. In DNA, the CDR3 is TGTGCCAGCAGCTCCGGGACAGGCCGGAACACCGGGGAGCTGTTTTTT. The V and J genes are TRBV7-2 and TRBJ2-2; 8 nucleotides match TRBD1. There are 16 residues in the CDR3. V was pared by 4 bases and J by 1 base, with 5 bases of the junction left unmatched. Per germline, CDR1 SGHTA and CDR2 FQGNSA.

This clonotype turned up a few times. The J gene is TRBJ1-5, the V gene TRBV5-6; D call uncertain. The germline gives CDR1 SGHDT, CDR2 YYEEEE. The CDR3 has 12 residues. Trimming took off 0 bases at V and 6 bases at J, with 4 bases between the two ends. The CDR3: CASSLDRQPQHF. DNA for the CDR3: TGTGCCAGCAGCTTGGATCGTCAGCCCCAGCATTTT.

This clonotype was recorded many times. This chain links TRBV7-2 with TRBJ2-1, with 9 bases aligning to TRBD2. In germline, CDR1 is SGHTA, CDR2 FQGNSA. V shed 6 bases, J shed 5 bases, and the junction held 8 bases outside the gene matches. The CDR3 runs to 15 residues. CDR3 DNA sequence: TGTGCCAGCAGACGAAGCGGGGGGAGGAACAATGAGCAGTTCTTC. Protein: CASRRSGGRNNEQFF. The whole variable domain, filled in from reference TRBV7-2 and TRBJ2-1, reads GAGVSQSPSNKVTEKGKDVELRCDPISGHTALYWYRQSLGQGLEFLIYFQGNSAPDKSGLPSDRFSAERTGGSVSTLTIQRTQQEDSAVYLCASRRSGGRNNEQFFGPGTRLTVL.

This clonotype was counted many times. The chain recombines TRBV7-2 with TRBJ2-5; D gene ambiguous. The CDR3 has 14 residues. The V end was cut by 1 base, the J end by 3 bases, with 9 bases between. Germline-derived CDR1 and CDR2 are SGHTA and FQGNSA. Here the CDR3 DNA reads TGTGCCAGCAGCTTAGTAGGGCAGAAAGAGACCCAGTACTTC. It is translated as CASSLVGQKETQYF.

J is TRBJ1-4 and V is TRBV10-3, with D uncertain. The CDR3 contains 19 residues. Germline values: CDR1 ENHRY, CDR2 SYGVKD. The V end was cut by 0 bases, the J end by 3 bases, with 20 bases between. CDR3 region: CAISESIQQVGRSNEKLFF. The DNA for the CDR3 is TGTGCCATCAGTGAGTCTATTCAGCAGGTCGGGAGGTCTAATGAAAAACTGTTTTTT.

This clonotype was picked up many times. J is TRBJ1-2 and V is TRBV11-2, with 8 bases that match TRBD1. This CDR3 has 15 amino acids. Losses at the gene ends were 4 bases for V and 0 bases for J; bases not matched to a gene: 4. CDR1 and CDR2 from the germline V gene are SGHAT and FQNNGV. The CDR3 DNA reads as TGTGCCAGCAGCTCCGGACAGGGAACTAACTATGGCTACACCTTC. The encoded protein is CASSSGQGTNYGYTF.

This clonotype was observed at least ten times. This chain uses TRBV5-6 with TRBJ2-1; TRBD2 agrees at 11 bases. Trimming at V came to 1 base and at J to 4 bases, leaving 4 bases not matched to a gene. The CDR3 runs 16 residues. Per the germline V gene, CDR1 is SGHDT and CDR2 is YYEEEE. The CDR3 bases are TGTGCCAGCAGCTTGACTAGCGGGGGCCCATACAATGAGCAGTTCTTC. Protein: CASSLTSGGPYNEQFF.

V and J are TRBV14 and TRBJ1-3; tentative D call: TRBD1 (5 bases). The CDR3 consists of 18 residues. The germline V gene has CDR1 SGHDN and CDR2 FVKESK. V dropped 1 base and J dropped 0 bases, with 16 bases sitting between them. The CDR3 spells CASSQGLFSGLSGNTIYF. In nucleotides, the CDR3 is TGTGCCAGCAGCCAAGGGCTTTTTTCGGGGCTCTCTGGAAACACCATATATTTT.

The table lists this clonotype with many counts. The chain combines TRBV7-2 with TRBJ2-1; D is perhaps TRBD2 (6 bases). Germline V gene data show CDR1 as SGHTA and CDR2 as FQGNSA. Between the trimmed V and J ends, which lost 0 bases and 10 bases, there was a span of 13 bases. The CDR3 consists of 14 residues. The CDR3 here is CASSLAGGTTEQFF. In DNA, the CDR3 is TGTGCCAGCAGCTTAGCCGGGGGAACCACGGAGCAGTTCTTC.

The rearrangement joins TRBV5-1 to TRBJ1-2, with D possibly matching TRBD1 (6 bases). CDR1 SGHRS and CDR2 YFSETQ come from the germline V gene. V lost 6 bases to trimming and J lost 8 bases, with 23 bases between them. The CDR3 spans 15 residues. CDR3 sequence: CASTRGPIEGDGYTF. For the CDR3, the DNA is TGCGCCAGCACCCGCGGCCCTATAGAGGGGGACGGCTACACCTTC. Drawing the rest from reference TRBV5-1 and TRBJ1-2, the complete variable domain is KAGVTQTPRYLIKTRGQQVTLSCSPISGHRSVSWYQQTPGQGLQFLFEYFSETQRNKGNFPGRFSGRQFSNSRSEMNVSTLELGDSALYLCASTRGPIEGDGYTFGSGTRLTVV.

This clonotype showed up many times. V is TRBV27 and J is TRBJ1-1, with TRBD1 as a possible D gene (6 bases). Germline assignment: CDR1 MNHEY and CDR2 SMNVEV (reference sequence). V lost 6 bases and J lost 6, with 14 bases in between. CDR3 length equals 13 residues. The CDR3 here is CASSQRGVAEAFF. Written as DNA, the CDR3 is TGTGCCAGCAGCCAAAGGGGGGTGGCTGAAGCTTTCTTT.

This clonotype was seen many times. This chain links TRBV7-2 with TRBJ1-5, with D perhaps TRBD1 (5 bases). V lost 5 bases, J lost 2 bases, and 16 bases lay in between. CDR3 length: 16 residues. CDR1 is SGHTA and CDR2 is FQGNSA in the germline V gene. DNA of the CDR3: TGTGCCAGCAGCCCCGGAACCGGGGCGCGCAATCAGCCCCAGCATTTT. Its protein is CASSPGTGARNQPQHF.

This clonotype has at least ten counts. V gene TRBV28 combines with J gene TRBJ1-6, with D perhaps matching TRBD1 (6 bases). V lost 2 bases, J lost 6 bases, and 8 bases lay in between. This CDR3 contains 14 residues. Germline CDR1 and CDR2: MDHEN and SYDVKM. In DNA, the CDR3 is TGTGCCAGCAGTTTACAGGACAGTAATTCACCCCTCCACTTT. As protein: CASSLQDSNSPLHF.

This clonotype was recorded many times. The V gene is TRBV11-2, the J gene TRBJ2-1; 9 nucleotides align to TRBD2. This CDR3 has 13 amino acids. Unmatched junction bases numbered 1, after V lost 2 bases and J lost 8 bases. Germline loops: CDR1 SGHAT, CDR2 FQNNGV. DNA of the CDR3: TGTGCCAGCAGCTTACTAGCGGGGTATGAGCAGTTCTTC. Amino acid sequence: CASSLLAGYEQFF.

This clonotype was seen at least ten times. This chain links TRBV7-2 with TRBJ2-1; D ambiguous. Between the trimmed V and J ends, which lost 1 base and 0 bases, there was a span of 10 bases. The CDR3 is 16 residues long. Germline CDR1 and CDR2: SGHTA and FQGNSA. CDR3 region: CASSLEASNSYNEQFF. The CDR3 nucleotides are TGTGCCAGCAGCTTAGAAGCATCTAACTCCTACAATGAGCAGTTCTTC.

This clonotype was seen ten or more times. The gene calls are TRBV19 and TRBJ1-5; TRBD1 agrees at 8 bases. Germline V gene data show CDR1 as LNHDA and CDR2 as SQIVND (reference sequence). The CDR3 contains 13 residues. V was pared by 8 bases and J by 5 bases, with 5 bases of the junction left unmatched. The chain's CDR3 is CASSGQGHQPQHF. CDR3 nucleotides: TGTGCCAGTTCTGGACAGGGTCATCAGCCCCAGCATTTT.

This clonotype was detected only a few times. The chain recombines TRBV20-1 with TRBJ1-1; the match to TRBD1 covers 7 bases. Germline CDR1 DFQATT, CDR2 SNEGSKA (reference sequence). This CDR3 comprises 12 residues. The CDR3 nucleotides are TGCAGCCAGACCGTACAGGGGACTGAAGCTTTCTTT. Its translation is CSQTVQGTEAFF.

This clonotype was seen ten or more times. The chain is built from TRBV7-2 and TRBJ2-7; D is possibly TRBD1 or TRBD2 (5 bases each). The CDR3 has 14 residues. Germline lookup yields CDR1 SGHTA and CDR2 FQGNSA. V was pared by 5 bases and J by 5 bases, with 16 bases between. In DNA form, the CDR3 reads TGTGCCAGCAGCCCTTCCGGGGCTGGGAACGAGCAGTACTTC. Translated: CASSPSGAGNEQYF.

The table lists this clonotype with many counts. V and J are TRBV7-2 and TRBJ2-4, with a tentative D call TRBD2 (5 bases). Germline loops: CDR1 SGHTA, CDR2 FQGNSA. V was shortened by 6 bases and J by 0 bases, with 6 bases between the two germline ends. This CDR3 comprises 13 residues. Written as DNA, the CDR3 is TGTGCCAGCAGACTAGGAGCCAAAAACATTCAGTACTTC. As protein: CASRLGAKNIQYF.

The V call is TRBV20-1, the J call TRBJ1-5; 8 bases agree with TRBD1. With V trimmed by 2 bases and J by 1 base, 16 bases remained unmatched. CDR3 size: 19 residues. Germline CDR1 reads DFQATT; CDR2 reads SNEGSKA (reference sequence). CDR3 loop: CSARSLRDPDRGSNQPQHF. In DNA, the CDR3 is TGCAGTGCTAGATCGCTACGAGACCCTGACAGGGGAAGCAATCAGCCCCAGCATTTT.

This clonotype was observed a handful of times. The rearrangement links TRBV6-2 or TRBV6-3 to TRBJ1-2, with D possibly being TRBD1 (6 bases). CDR1 is MNHEY and CDR2 is SVGEGT in the germline V gene. This CDR3 comprises 14 residues. With 2 bases removed from V and 1 base from J, the gap between germline ends came to 8 bases. The DNA for the CDR3 is TGTGCCAGCAGTTACGGGGACATTAACTATGGCTACACCTTC. Translated: CASSYGDINYGYTF.

This clonotype was seen many times. The chain combines TRBV7-2 with TRBJ1-2, with D maybe TRBD1 (5 bases). Germline V CDR1 and CDR2: SGHTA, FQGNSA. The CDR3 loop spans 14 amino acids. V was trimmed by 5 bases and J by 8 bases, leaving 18 bases between them. The CDR3 bases are TGTGCCAGCAGCCCGGGACTCTCAGCGTGGGGCTACACCTTC. Protein sequence: CASSPGLSAWGYTF.

Comments on this clonotype: This may come from a read error, since a much larger clone is one base off. This sequence joins TRBV14 and TRBJ2-2; tentative D call: TRBD2 (6 bases). CDR3 length equals 14 residues. Germline assignment: CDR1 SGHDN and CDR2 FVKESK. In nucleotides, the CDR3 is TGTGCCAGCAGCGTAACTAGCACCACCGGGGAGCTGATTTTT. The encoded protein is CASSVTSTTGELIF.